This T cell receptor beta chain was captured in a study of regulatory T cells in long-lasting Graves disease. Trimming cost V 1 base and J 9 bases; bases outside gene matches: 15. The CDR3 length is 17 residues. There was RNA extracted from PBMCs, and the TCR library was made from it. Via MiXCR, TCRdb re-called the reads, giving one row per CDR3 protein. The sample records roughly 760 distinct CDR3 sequences, 76% being singletons. The sequences come from peripheral blood mononuclear cells (PBMCs), collected with antithyroid drug treatment, in newly diagnosed or persistent Graves disease (not recorded which). The rearrangement uses TRBV12-3 or TRBV12-4 and TRBJ2-4, with 7 bases fitting TRBD2. The TCR was taken from a female donor with Graves disease. The CDR3 DNA reads as TGTGCCAGCAGTTTAGGGAGGGTGGGGAGGGCCGGGGGCATTCAGTACTTC. It codes for CASSLGRVGRAGGIQYF.